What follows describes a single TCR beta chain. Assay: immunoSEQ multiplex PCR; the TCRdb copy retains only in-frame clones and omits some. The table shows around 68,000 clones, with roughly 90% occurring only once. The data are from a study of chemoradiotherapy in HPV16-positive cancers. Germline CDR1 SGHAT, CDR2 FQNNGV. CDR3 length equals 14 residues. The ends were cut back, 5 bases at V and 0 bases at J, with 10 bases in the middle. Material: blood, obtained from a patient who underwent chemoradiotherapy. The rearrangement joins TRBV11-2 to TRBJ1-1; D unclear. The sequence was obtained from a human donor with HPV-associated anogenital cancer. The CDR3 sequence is CASSRERMNTEAFF. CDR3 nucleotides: TGTGCCAGCAGCCGAGAGCGCATGAACACTGAAGCTTTCTTT.